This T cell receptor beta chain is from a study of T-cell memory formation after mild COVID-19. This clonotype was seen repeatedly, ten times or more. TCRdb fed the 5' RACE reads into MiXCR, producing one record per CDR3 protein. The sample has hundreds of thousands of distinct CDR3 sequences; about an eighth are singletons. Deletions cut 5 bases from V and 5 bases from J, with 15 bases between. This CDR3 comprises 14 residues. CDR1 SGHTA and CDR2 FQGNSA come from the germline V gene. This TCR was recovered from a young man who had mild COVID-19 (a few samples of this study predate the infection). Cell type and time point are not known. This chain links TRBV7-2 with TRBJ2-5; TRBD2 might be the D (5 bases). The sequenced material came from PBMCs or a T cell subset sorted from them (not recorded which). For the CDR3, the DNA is TGTGCCAGCAGCCTCGGTTCCCAGCGGGAGACCCAGTACTTC. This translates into CASSLGSQRETQYF.